The 32 T cell receptor beta chains below come from one sample, sequenced in a study of control samples from healthy donors and cancer patients. The assay was immunoSEQ multiplex PCR, and TCRdb's table has in-frame clones only and misses some. The data show approximately 140,000 clones, over 85% seen once. The sequencing input was blood. These receptors were collected from a man between 18 and 35 years old in good health.

CDR3 coding DNA: TGCGCCAGCAGCCAAAACCCCGAAGCTAGCGGGAGAGCGGGACAAGAGACCCAGTACTTC. This sequence encodes CASSQNPEASGRAGQETQYF. V gene TRBV4-3 combines with J gene TRBJ2-5; 10 nucleotides align to TRBD2. Per the germline V gene, CDR1 is LGHNA and CDR2 is YSLEER. The CDR3 runs 20 residues. V was clipped by 2 bases and J by 2 bases; unmatched bases: 17.

This sequence joins TRBV14 and TRBJ2-1; D remains unclear. V was pared by 3 bases and J by 8 bases, with 5 bases between. Germline V CDR1 and CDR2: SGHDN, FVKESK. This CDR3 has 11 residues. CDR3 nucleotides: TGTGCCAGCAGCCAGTTCCATGAGCAGTTCTTC. Protein sequence: CASSQFHEQFF. Full variable domain (missing parts from reference TRBV14 and TRBJ2-1): EAGVTQFPSHSVIEKGQTVTLRCDPISGHDNLYWYRRVMGKEIKFLLHFVKESKQDESGMPNNRFLAERTGGTYSTLKVQPAELEDSGVYFCASSQFHEQFFGPGTRLTVL.

This clone is a singleton in its sample. Here the CDR3 reads CASSLDRTGVVDTQYF. CDR3 DNA sequence: TGCGCCAGCAGCTTGGACAGGACAGGGGTGGTAGATACGCAGTATTTT. The V and J genes are TRBV5-1 and TRBJ2-3; 9 positions match TRBD1. Germline-derived CDR1 and CDR2 are SGHRS and YFSETQ. The CDR3 spans 16 residues. J gave up 5 bases and V 0 bases, and 7 bases lay outside the gene matches.

The chain is built from TRBV7-2 and TRBJ2-2; TRBD1 might be the D (6 bases). Deletions cut 6 bases from V and 0 bases from J, with 17 bases between. Germline V gives CDR1 SGHTA, CDR2 FQGNSA. The CDR3 totals 17 residues. The CDR3 DNA is TGTGCCAGCAGTTTTCACTCCGGGACACCGAACACCGGGGAGCTGTTTTTT. Translated, it gives CASSFHSGTPNTGELFF.

J is TRBJ1-5 and V is TRBV28, with 10 nucleotides matching TRBD1. V trimming: 6 bases; J trimming: 5 bases; junction bases outside the gene matches: 4. CDR3 length: 14 amino acids. Germline CDR1 is MDHEN and CDR2 is SYDVKM. The CDR3 coding sequence is TGTGCCAGCAGACCGGGACAGGGGTATCAGCCCCAGCATTTT. As protein: CASRPGQGYQPQHF.

CDR3 in DNA: TGTGCCACCAGCAGGGGGGGGGAAAAACTGTTTTTT. Translation: CATSRGGEKLFF. The chain joins TRBV15 to TRBJ1-4, with TRBD1 as a possible D gene (5 bases). The length of the CDR3 is 12 residues. Between the trimmed V and J ends, which lost 3 bases and 8 bases, there was a span of 7 bases. Germline CDR1 and CDR2: LNHNV and YYDKDF (reference sequence).

The V call is TRBV10-2, the J call TRBJ2-1; a weak D match, TRBD2 (7 bases). Germline lookup yields CDR1 WSHSY and CDR2 SAAADI. The germline V and J ends were trimmed by 3 bases and 6 bases, with 12 bases remaining between them. The CDR3 loop spans 14 amino acids. The CDR3 is CASSDEGGGNEQFF. The CDR3 DNA sequence: TGCGCCAGCAGTGATGAGGGGGGGGGCAATGAGCAGTTCTTC.

V usage is TRBV7-2 and J usage is TRBJ2-1; 9 nucleotides match TRBD2. The CDR3 is made up of 15 amino acids. V was clipped by 7 bases and J by 6 bases; unmatched bases: 10. CDR1 and CDR2 (germline): SGHTA, FQGNSA. The CDR3, as DNA: TGTGCCAGCACCTTGCAGGCTAGCGGGACCAATGAGCAGTTCTTC. Residues: CASTLQASGTNEQFF.

This clone was found a few times. V is TRBV6-6 and J is TRBJ1-1; tentatively, D is TRBD1 (5 bases). Germline V gene lookup returns CDR1 MNHNY and CDR2 SVGAGI (reference sequence). CDR3 length: 15 residues. V was pared by 2 bases and J by 7 bases, with 17 bases between. CDR3 sequence (DNA): TGTGCCAGCAGTTACGGAACAGGTTTTTATGATGAAGCTTTCTTT. Its protein is CASSYGTGFYDEAFF.

Remarks on this clone: At one of its ends the junction is not consistent with the germline gene, which may arise from a read error. The CDR3 region is CTSSSGPTYEQYF. The CDR3 DNA reads TGTACCAGCAGCTCGGGACCGACCTACGAGCAGTACTTC. The chain has TRBV28 and TRBJ2-7; D possibly matches TRBD1 or TRBD2 (5 bases each). CDR1 MDHEN and CDR2 SYDVKM come from the germline V gene. This CDR3 contains 13 residues.

The chain employs TRBV27 and TRBJ1-1; D may be TRBD1 (6 bases). CDR3 length: 13 amino acids. In germline, CDR1 is MNHEY, CDR2 SMNVEV (reference sequence). V lost 3 bases, J lost 13 bases, and 18 bases lay in between. CDR3 nucleotides: TGTGCCAGCAGTTTCGCTGCGGACAGTAAGGTTTTCTTT. Its translation is CASSFAADSKVFF.

The chain uses TRBV29-1 and TRBJ1-3; D is undetermined. The CDR3 extends over 12 amino acids. The germline V gene has CDR1 SQVTM and CDR2 ANQGSEA. Trimming left V 4 bases short and J 8 bases short, with 12 bases between. For the CDR3, the DNA is TGCAGCGTTGCAGCCGGCTCGGACACCATATATTTT. The encoded protein is CSVAAGSDTIYF.

The rearrangement links TRBV19 to TRBJ1-1; D might be TRBD1 (5 bases). Germline-derived CDR1 and CDR2 are LNHDA and SQIVND (reference sequence). The CDR3 has 14 residues. V lost 1 base and J 1 base, leaving 7 bases between the germline ends. CDR3 sequence (DNA): TGTGCCAGTAGTATAGGACAGCGGAACACTGAAGCTTTCTTT. Translation gives CASSIGQRNTEAFF.

This chain connects TRBV19 to TRBJ1-2; tentatively, D is TRBD1 (6 bases). The ends were cut back, 7 bases at V and 2 bases at J, with 17 bases in the middle. CDR1 LNHDA and CDR2 SQIVND come from the germline V gene (reference sequence). The CDR3 spans 15 residues. This CDR3 is CASIGFDRPNYGYTF. CDR3 sequence (DNA): TGTGCCAGTATTGGTTTTGACAGGCCAAACTATGGCTACACCTTC.

The chain links TRBV10-1 to TRBJ2-2; D is perhaps TRBD2 (5 bases). V shed 0 bases and J shed 6 bases, with 11 bases lying between them. CDR1 WNHNN and CDR2 SYGVQD come from the germline V gene (reference sequence). CDR3 size: 15 residues. This chain's CDR3 is CASSESKGGPGELFF. DNA for the CDR3: TGCGCCAGCAGTGAGTCTAAGGGCGGGCCCGGGGAGCTGTTTTTT.

This chain links TRBV6-1 with TRBJ1-3, with D unresolved. The length of the CDR3 is 15 residues. Per the germline V gene, CDR1 is MNHNS and CDR2 is SASEGT. V was shortened by 0 bases and J by 2 bases, with 8 bases between the two germline ends. The DNA of the CDR3 is TGTGCCAGCAGTGAAGCGTGGGGTCCTGGAAACACCATATATTTT. This translates into CASSEAWGPGNTIYF.

The rearrangement uses TRBV7-3 and TRBJ2-1, with 7 bases matching TRBD2. V lost 5 bases to trimming and J lost 5 bases; unmatched junction nucleotides: 12. The CDR3 has 16 amino acids. The V gene's germline CDR1 is SGHTA and CDR2 FQGTGA. CDR3 in amino acids: CASSRLGLGAHNEQFF. In DNA form, the CDR3 reads TGTGCCAGCAGCCGCCTTGGACTAGGAGCCCACAATGAGCAGTTCTTC.

V is TRBV5-4 and J is TRBJ1-2, with 8 positions matching TRBD1. Germline loops: CDR1 SGHNT, CDR2 YYREEE (reference sequence). Losses at the gene ends were 4 bases for V and 2 bases for J; bases not matched to a gene: 4. The CDR3 runs 14 residues. As DNA, the CDR3 is TGTGCCAGCAGCGTGACAGGGGCCAACTATGGCTACACCTTC. It is translated as CASSVTGANYGYTF. Full variable domain (missing parts from reference TRBV5-4 and TRBJ1-2): ETGVTQSPTHLIKTRGQQVTLRCSSQSGHNTVSWYQQALGQGPQFIFQYYREEENGRGNFPPRFSGLQFPNYSSELNVNALELDDSALYLCASSVTGANYGYTFGSGTRLTVV.

In its sample, this clone was seen a few times. The chain joins TRBV10-3 to TRBJ2-7; TRBD2 aligns across 11 bases. With V trimmed by 6 bases and J by 0 bases, 4 bases remained unmatched. Germline values: CDR1 ENHRY, CDR2 SYGVKD. The CDR3 covers 15 residues. This chain's CDR3 is CAISRLAGSSYEQYF. The CDR3 coding sequence is TGTGCCATCAGCCGACTAGCGGGGTCCTCCTACGAGCAGTACTTC.

This chain joins TRBV5-1 and TRBJ2-1, with D perhaps given as TRBD1 or TRBD2 (6 bases each). The CDR3 covers 15 residues. Germline loops: CDR1 SGHRS, CDR2 YFSETQ. Trimming removed 2 bases from V and 6 bases from J, with 15 bases in between. The CDR3 bases are TGCGCCAGCAGCTTCCGGGGGCCTTCGGGCAATGAGCAGTTCTTC. Translating gives CASSFRGPSGNEQFF.

This chain joins TRBV11-3 and TRBJ2-1; D is possibly TRBD2 (7 bases). V was cut by 5 bases and J by 6 bases, with 17 bases left in between. The CDR3 is made up of 15 amino acids. Germline-derived CDR1 and CDR2 are SGHNT and YENEEA. The CDR3 sequence: CASSPRRGAANEQFF. CDR3 nucleotide sequence: TGTGCCAGCAGCCCCCGTCGGGGGGCAGCCAATGAGCAGTTCTTC.

The chain links TRBV28 to TRBJ1-2; no clear D gene. V was cut by 4 bases and J by 4 bases, with 7 bases left in between. The CDR3 runs to 12 residues. The germline V gene has CDR1 MDHEN and CDR2 SYDVKM. For the CDR3, the DNA is TGTGCCAGCAGTTCGGCGTTCTATGGCTACACCTTC. Protein sequence: CASSSAFYGYTF.

This chain uses TRBV7-9 with TRBJ1-2; weak D call: TRBD1 (5 bases). V dropped 5 bases and J dropped 8 bases, with 24 bases sitting between them. The V gene's germline CDR1 is SEHNR and CDR2 FQNEAQ (reference sequence). There are 16 residues in the CDR3. The CDR3 bases are TGTGCCAGCAGCCAAGGGGAGAGAGCAACGCGGTACGGCTACACCTTC. The encoded protein is CASSQGERATRYGYTF.

This sequence joins TRBV12-3 or TRBV12-4 and TRBJ1-1; a weak D match, TRBD1 (6 bases). V was pared by 6 bases and J by 6 bases, with 11 bases between. The CDR3 loop spans 12 amino acids. CDR3 nucleotide sequence: TGTGCCAGCAGGACGAGGGGGGCTGAAGCTTTCTTT. It specifies CASRTRGAEAFF.

V and J are TRBV7-2 and TRBJ2-3; TRBD1 aligns across 8 bases. Germline V gene data show CDR1 as SGHTA and CDR2 as FQGNSA. V was pared by 5 bases and J by 4 bases, with 11 bases of the junction left unmatched. The CDR3 is 16 residues long. CDR3 loop: CASSNPPAGGSDTQYF. DNA for the CDR3: TGTGCCAGCAGCAATCCGCCAGCAGGGGGCTCAGATACGCAGTATTTT.

V and J are TRBV5-4 and TRBJ2-1; D may match TRBD1 or TRBD2 (5 bases each). CDR1 and CDR2 from the germline V gene are SGHNT and YYREEE (reference sequence). V was clipped by 0 bases and J by 8 bases, with 12 bases between them. The CDR3 runs to 14 residues. CDR3 DNA: TGTGCCAGCAGCTTGGCGGGGCAGGGCCATGAGCAGTTCTTC. Translated: CASSLAGQGHEQFF.

V usage is TRBV2 and J usage is TRBJ2-1; unclear D gene. The CDR3 consists of 11 residues. CDR1 and CDR2 (germline): SNHLY, FYNNEI. Trimming took 0 bases from V and 8 from J, leaving 2 bases between them. This chain's CDR3 is CASSEAYEQFF. In DNA form, the CDR3 reads TGTGCCAGCAGTGAAGCCTATGAGCAGTTCTTC.

This chain links TRBV2 with TRBJ1-4; D may be TRBD1 (6 bases). The CDR3 is 15 amino acids. Germline V gene data show CDR1 as SNHLY and CDR2 as FYNNEI. V dropped 4 bases and J dropped 3 bases, with 12 bases sitting between them. The CDR3 loop reads CASSGLRTANEKLFF. DNA for the CDR3: TGTGCCAGCAGTGGGTTGAGGACAGCTAATGAAAAACTGTTTTTT.

The chain couples TRBV13 to TRBJ2-5; TRBD1 agrees at 11 bases. The CDR3 runs 15 residues. CDR1 PRHDT and CDR2 FYEKMQ come from the germline V gene (reference sequence). Trimming removed 0 bases from V and 5 bases from J; junction bases left unmatched: 2. The CDR3 sequence: CASSLGDRGLETQYF. Written as DNA, the CDR3 is TGTGCCAGCAGCTTAGGGGACAGGGGGCTGGAGACCCAGTACTTC. Variable domain in full (rest from reference TRBV13 and TRBJ2-5): AAGVIQSPRHLIKEKRETATLKCYPIPRHDTVYWYQQGPGQDPQFLISFYEKMQSDKGSIPDRFSAQQFSDYHSELNMSSLELGDSALYFCASSLGDRGLETQYFGPGTRLLVL.

J is TRBJ2-2 and V is TRBV6-5; D not certain. V was clipped by 0 bases and J by 9 bases, with 8 bases between them. The CDR3 is made up of 13 amino acids. Per germline, CDR1 MNHEY and CDR2 SVGAGI. Written as DNA, the CDR3 is TGTGCCAGCAGTTACTCAGAGAACAGGGAGCTGTTTTTT. Translated: CASSYSENRELFF.

The chain has TRBV5-6 and TRBJ1-1, with D maybe TRBD1 (5 bases). The CDR3 has 15 residues. V lost 4 bases and J lost 4, with 17 bases in between. Germline assignment: CDR1 SGHDT and CDR2 YYEEEE. CDR3 loop: CASSPVGAYGTEAFF. The CDR3 DNA follows: TGTGCCAGCAGCCCTGTAGGGGCGTATGGCACTGAAGCTTTCTTT.

This chain uses TRBV4-2 with TRBJ1-3, with D possibly matching TRBD1 (5 bases). V was pared by 4 bases and J by 8 bases, with 12 bases between. Germline V gives CDR1 LGHNA, CDR2 YNFKEQ. This CDR3 has 13 residues. The CDR3: CASSPPGTDTIYF. In DNA, the CDR3 is TGTGCCAGCAGCCCCCCTGGGACCGACACCATATATTTT.